The clone carrying this T cell receptor (beta chain) came up once. Antigen: not known. The data derive from a study of T cell responses to AZD1222 COVID-19 vaccine. Study overall: Second-dose groups at about 4 or about 12 weeks were pooled.

Sequencing was performed with immunoSEQ multiplex PCR; in TCRdb, only in-frame clones are kept and a portion is missing. This sample has 100,000 to 150,000 clones, with around 90% found just once. The V gene lost 4 bases and the J gene lost 4 bases, with 13 bases spanning the gap. Germline V CDR1 and CDR2: MNHEY, SMNVEV (reference sequence). The CDR3 runs 14 residues. Study results and caveats: Two AZD1222 doses significantly raised spike-specific TCR breadth and depth over controls. Donors in the cohort were predominantly white British and more often female, and clonal diversity was possibly underestimated.

Here the sequenced sample was peripheral blood, taken on day 0 of AZD1222 vaccination. This TCR derives from an adult in good health. J is TRBJ2-5 and V is TRBV27; D tentatively reads TRBD1 or TRBD2 (6 bases each). The DNA of the CDR3 is TGTGCCAGCAGTTCGGGGGCGCCCGTAGAGACCCAGTACTTC. This translates into CASSSGAPVETQYF.